This TCR beta chain stems from a study of T cells in Graves' hyperthyroidism and ophthalmopathy. Overall study findings and caveats: Most clonotypes expanded in thyroid above 0.001 were likewise present in blood.

What was amplified from RNA transcripts were TCR beta CDR3 regions. Researchers ran a first-round RT-PCR on the TCR CDR3 using the HTBI primer set. TCRdb reprocessed the multiplex PCR reads via MiXCR and lists one record per CDR3 protein. The table records roughly 500,000 distinct CDR3 sequences, about 16% of them present only once. Trimming stripped 1 base from V and 3 bases from J, with 9 bases between. Germline V gives CDR1 LGHDT, CDR2 YNNKEL (reference sequence). The length of the CDR3 is 14 residues. In making diagnoses, clinical symptoms, serum thyroxine and TRAb, thyroid ultrasound and orbital computed tomography were all used. Around 9.8 ml fresh peripheral blood yielded the PBMCs. This clonotype has only a few counts. Antigen specificity is unknown.

Sequenced material: blood. The receptor comes from a woman aged 25-40 years with Graves' ophthalmopathy. The chain combines TRBV3-1 with TRBJ1-1; D gene ambiguous. The CDR3 nucleotides read TGTGCCAGCAGCCAAGTTGGGGTCGACACTGAAGCTTTCTTT. This translates into CASSQVGVDTEAFF.